A selection of T cell receptor beta chains follows, all from one sample in a study of memory CD4+ T cells and cytomegalovirus serostatus. The method was immunoSEQ multiplex PCR; TCRdb's version includes in-frame clones alone and lacks a portion of them. The profile shows about 52,000 clones, around 83% of them singletons. Sequencing was done on a sample of memory CD4+ T cells from blood. Every receptor here comes from an adult in good health and CMV-seropositive. Both conserved end residues are part of each CDR3. Fields, in order: D gene, J gene, clone size, V gene, CDR3 DNA, CDR3 protein. A D gene is named only where the DNA matches it firmly. Rows give clone size only sometimes, using once, few, many, or a class for an expanded clone.

TRBD2	TRBJ2-3	.	TRBV6-6	TGTGCCAGCAGGGCGGGGGGGCCGTCAGATACGCAGTATTTT	CASRAGGPSDTQYF
.	TRBJ1-1	.	TRBV5-1	TGCGCCAGCAGCCCGCTACAGACGAACACTGAAGCTTTCTTT	CASSPLQTNTEAFF
.	TRBJ1-3	.	TRBV7-2	TGTGCCAGCAGCTTAGATCTGCCGGACCCTGGAAACACCATATATTTT	CASSLDLPDPGNTIYF
.	TRBJ1-1	.	TRBV4-1	TGCGCCAGCAGCCGTCAACTAGCAGGGCCCTGGGACACTGAAGCTTTCTTT	CASSRQLAGPWDTEAFF
TRBD1	TRBJ1-5	.	TRBV2	TGTGCCAGCAGGGGACAGGGCTACAATCAGCCCCAGCATTTT	CASRGQGYNQPQHF
TRBD1	TRBJ1-5	.	TRBV18	TGTGCCAGCTCATTCCAGACAGGGGAGGCCAGCAATCAGCCCCAGCATTTT	CASSFQTGEASNQPQHF
TRBD2	TRBJ2-1	.	TRBV25-1	TGTGCCAGCAGTGAATACGGGACTAGCGGGGGGAATGAGCAGTTCTTC	CASSEYGTSGGNEQFF
.	TRBJ1-5	.	TRBV30	TGTGCCTGGAGTGACGGATCCGATCAGCCCCAGCATTTT	CAWSDGSDQPQHF
.	TRBJ1-1	.	TRBV10-3	TGTGCCATCGCCGGGATGGGGGGGGCCGACACTGAAGCTTTCTTT	CAIAGMGGADTEAFF
.	TRBJ1-4	once	TRBV5-4	TGTGCCAGCAGCTTGAGGCAGGGAGGAGAAAAACTGTTTTTT	CASSLRQGGEKLFF
TRBD1	TRBJ1-1	once	TRBV27	TGTGCCAGCAGTTTCTCGACAGGGGGCAAGTCGGCTGAAGCTTTCTTT	CASSFSTGGKSAEAFF
.	TRBJ1-1	.	TRBV27	TGTGCCAGCAGTCCCTACAGGAAAGTCGGGGACACTGAAGCTTTCTTT	CASSPYRKVGDTEAFF
.	TRBJ2-1	.	TRBV7-8	TGTGCCAGCAGCTTAGGTCCAGCGGTCTCAGAGCAGTTCTTC	CASSLGPAVSEQFF
TRBD1	TRBJ1-5	few	TRBV28	TGTGCCAGCGGCCTACAGGGGGGAAATCAGCCCCAGCATTTT	CASGLQGGNQPQHF
.	TRBJ1-4	.	TRBV5-1	TGCGCCAGCAGGGGGACCGAAGGGGTCGGAAAACTGTTTTTT	CASRGTEGVGKLFF
TRBD1	TRBJ1-4	.	TRBV5-1	TGCGCCAGCAGCAGGACAGGGGAGAATGAAAAACTGTTTTTT	CASSRTGENEKLFF
.	TRBJ1-5	.	TRBV28	TGTGCCAGCGGCGACTGGAATCAGCCCCAGCATTTT	CASGDWNQPQHF
TRBD1	TRBJ2-4	.	TRBV5-1	TGCGCCAGCAGCGCGCGCCGGGACAGGGTGGAAAACATTCAGTACTTC	CASSARRDRVENIQYF
TRBD1	TRBJ2-7	.	TRBV6-6	TGTGCCAGCAGTTACGGGGACAGCAAATACGAGCAGTACTTC	CASSYGDSKYEQYF
TRBD2	TRBJ2-2	.	TRBV5-4	TGTGCCAGCAGCTCGGGACTAGCGGGAGCGACCGGGGAGCTGTTTTTT	CASSSGLAGATGELFF
.	TRBJ1-5	few	TRBV19	TGTGCCACCCAGGGTAGGGGGTCGCATAGCAATCAGCCCCAGCATTTT	CATQGRGSHSNQPQHF
.	TRBJ1-2	.	TRBV28	TGTGCCAGCAGCCCATCCGGGGGAGAAGGCTACACCTTC	CASSPSGGEGYTF
.	TRBJ1-2	.	TRBV7-2	TGTGCCAGCAGCTTAGCCCCAGCGGGATTCGGTAGCTTGGGGAATGGCTACACCTTC	CASSLAPAGFGSLGNGYTF
.	TRBJ1-5	few	TRBV29-1	TGCAGCGTCTCCTCTGGGGGGTATGATCAGCCCCAGCATTTT	CSVSSGGYDQPQHF
TRBD1	TRBJ2-1	.	TRBV27	TGTGCCAGCAGTCCGGGGACAGGGAGGAGCAATGAGCAGTTCTTC	CASSPGTGRSNEQFF
.	TRBJ2-2	once	TRBV6-5	TGTGCCAGCAGTTCACACGCCATTAACACCGGGGAGCTGTTTTTT	CASSSHAINTGELFF
.	TRBJ2-5	once	TRBV27	TGTGCCAGCAGAGCAGTTCCGGAGACCCAGTACTTC	CASRAVPETQYF
TRBD1	TRBJ2-1	.	TRBV28	TGTGCCAGCAGTCCCGGGACAGGGGGTATCTCCTACAATGAGCAGTTCTTC	CASSPGTGGISYNEQFF
TRBD1	TRBJ2-7	.	TRBV4-1	TGCGCCAGCAGCCTCCGGACAGGTCGCTACGAGCAGTACTTC	CASSLRTGRYEQYF
TRBD1	TRBJ1-1	.	TRBV28	TGTGCCAGCAGTGCGCGACAGGGGATGAACACTGAAGCTTTCTTT	CASSARQGMNTEAFF
.	TRBJ2-7	.	TRBV7-8	TGTGCCAGCAGCCAGGGGGGTAGCAAGTTAGAGCAGTACTTC	CASSQGGSKLEQYF
.	TRBJ1-6	.	TRBV18	TGTGCCAGCTCACAGGGTCTTAATTCACCCCTCCACTTT	CASSQGLNSPLHF
TRBD2	TRBJ2-7	.	TRBV19	TGTGCCAGTAGTAAAAGCGGGAGCTCCTACGAGCAGTACTTC	CASSKSGSSYEQYF
.	TRBJ2-5	.	TRBV7-9	TGTGCCAGCACGGCGGGCACATGGGGCCAAGAGACCCAGTACTTC	CASTAGTWGQETQYF
.	TRBJ2-2	.	TRBV5-1	TGCGCCAGCAGCTTGGACATCCGGGATGCCGGGGAGCTGTTTTTT	CASSLDIRDAGELFF
TRBD1	TRBJ2-7	.	TRBV7-8	TGTGCCAGCAGCTTAAGGACAGGCCTCTACGAGCAGTACTTC	CASSLRTGLYEQYF
TRBD1	TRBJ1-6	once	TRBV30	TGTGCCTGGACTTGGGGACAGGGACAAAATTCACCCCTCCACTTT	CAWTWGQGQNSPLHF
.	TRBJ2-1	.	TRBV7-8	TGTGCCAGCAGCTTAATTACTAGTGAGAATGAGCAGTTCTTC	CASSLITSENEQFF
.	TRBJ1-5	.	TRBV5-5	TGTGCCAGCAGCTTGGGCCCGGGCCCCGGAGAGGGGCCCCAGCATTTT	CASSLGPGPGEGPQHF
.	TRBJ2-1	.	TRBV7-2	TGTGCCAGCAGCTTATTGGGGACAGAGCAGTTCTTC	CASSLLGTEQFF
.	TRBJ1-5	.	TRBV6-6	TGTGCCAGCAGCCCCAATCAGCCCCAGCATTTT	CASSPNQPQHF
TRBD2	TRBJ2-5	.	TRBV2	TGTGCCAGCAGTGCTACCGGGACTAGCGGAGAGACCCAGTACTTC	CASSATGTSGETQYF
.	TRBJ2-1	.	TRBV7-8	TGTGCCAGCAGCTCCAATCCTAACAGCGCTCGGCAGTTCTTC	CASSSNPNSARQFF
.	TRBJ1-1	.	TRBV6-1	TGTGCCAGCAGTCCGGGGCCGATGAACACTGAAGCTTTCTTT	CASSPGPMNTEAFF
.	TRBJ1-5	.	TRBV5-1	TGCGCCAGCAGCCCCGCCGGGCAGGGGAATCAGCCCCAGCATTTT	CASSPAGQGNQPQHF
TRBD2	TRBJ2-7	.	TRBV5-1	TGCGCCAGCAGCTACGTAGCGGGAGGCGAGCAGTACTTC	CASSYVAGGEQYF
.	TRBJ2-5	.	TRBV5-4	TGTGCCAGCAGCGCCACAGGGTCCCCCGGGGAGACCCAGTACTTC	CASSATGSPGETQYF
.	TRBJ2-7	.	TRBV7-8	TGTGCCAGCAGCTTAGATGACATAGCAAGAGAGCAGTACTTC	CASSLDDIAREQYF
.	TRBJ2-1	once	TRBV18	TGTGCCAGCTCACCGGAGGGGACAGTACAGTTCTTC	CASSPEGTVQFF